This paragraph reports one TCR beta chain. iRepertoire HTBI primers and Arm-PCR of CDR3 regions built TCR beta libraries. TCRdb recomputed calls from the multiplex PCR reads with MiXCR, one row per CDR3 protein. The table lists around 510,000 distinct CDR3 sequences, more than 20% of them singletons. These data originate in a study of regulatory T cells in long-lasting Graves disease. In germline, CDR1 is DFQATT, CDR2 SNEGSKA (reference sequence). The CDR3 runs to 15 residues. V was shortened by 0 bases and J by 1 base, with 12 bases between the two germline ends. The sample's time point: persistent/refractory GD, antithyroid drugs over 5 years with positive TRAb. The TCR library was made from RNA extracted from PBMCs.

Specimen: peripheral blood mononuclear cells (PBMCs), collected when the disease was refractory, from a patient treated with antithyroid drugs. This clonotype originated in a female donor with Graves disease. This sequence joins TRBV20-1 and TRBJ1-1; the D is unclear. The CDR3 loop reads CSARDRTVSNTEAFF. In nucleotides, the CDR3 is TGCAGTGCTAGAGATCGGACCGTTTCGAACACTGAAGCTTTCTTT.